This TCR beta chain was documented in a study of cytomegalovirus exposure and HLA in healthy donors. General study findings and limits: Relative to equally common others, HLA-associated TCR beta chains showed greater clonal expansion in a later analysis. There were a few CMV-associated chains whose specificity for CMV antigens was confirmed in vitro. A later analysis reportedly found fewer N-insertions in an Asian-associated ancestry cluster than the roughly 730-donor mean. The study carried out a later analysis of TCR beta sequences. It associated some 18,000 of them with specific HLA alleles at a false discovery rate of 0.05.

Amplification used 60 Vbeta primers and 13 Jbeta primers. Libraries were prepared by immunoSEQ multiplex PCR; TCRdb keeps only in-frame clonotypes and omits some of them. The sample carries 130,000 or so clones, around four fifths recorded once. This clone was recorded a few times. What it binds is not known. The germline V gene has CDR1 SGHVS and CDR2 FQNEAQ. V lost 5 bases, J lost 11 bases, and 18 bases lay in between. The CDR3 length is 13 residues. This clonotype was obtained from a man aged 35 to 55 in good health and CMV-seronegative. The chain has TRBV7-8 and TRBJ1-1; a possible D gene is TRBD1 (5 bases). Sequences were obtained from PBMCs. The CDR3 loop is CASSQWGRRGAFF. The CDR3 bases are TGTGCCAGCAGCCAATGGGGCCGCCGGGGGGCTTTCTTT.